This T cell receptor (beta chain) derives from a study of OX40 agonist ivuxolimab in advanced cancers. Study details: Ivuxolimab, an antibody that agonizes OX40 (CD134), was administered to the patients. Three partial responders included one hepatocellular carcinoma patient and two cutaneous melanoma patients.

TCRdb's table, derived via immunoSEQ multiplex PCR, lists solely in-frame clones and lacks some. Of 100,000 or so clones listed, about nine tenths were seen once; the top ten hold around 0.31%. Trimming removed 2 bases from V and 0 bases from J, with 11 bases in between. Germline V gene sequence: CDR1 MDHEN, CDR2 SYDVKM. The CDR3 has 16 residues. Broader study findings: Normalized expansion of T-cell clones was also low for some nonresponders. Patients with a partial response at 0.1-3.0 mg/kg had among the lowest clonal expansion.

In the case of this clone: Antigen unknown.

J is TRBJ1-5 and V is TRBV28, with D hard to call. The sample in question was CD4+ or CD8+ T cells sorted from blood, obtained in a trial of the OX40 agonist ivuxolimab. This sequence was found in an adult with an advanced solid tumor such as melanoma, head and neck, liver or kidney cancer. The CDR3 DNA reads as TGTGCCAGCAGTTTACTACGGCGTTATAGCAATCAGCCCCAGCATTTT. Translated: CASSLLRRYSNQPQHF.